The next 24 T cell receptor beta chains were all read from a single sample in a study of OX40 agonist ivuxolimab in advanced cancers. Clones were sequenced by immunoSEQ multiplex PCR, and TCRdb holds only the in-frame ones, with some missing. The table includes roughly 74,000 clones, 94% detected once. The sample was CD4+ or CD8+ T cells sorted from blood, taken in a trial of the OX40 agonist ivuxolimab. The origin of the receptors is an adult with an advanced solid tumor such as melanoma, head and neck, liver or kidney cancer.

A single count supports this clone. V usage is TRBV9 and J usage is TRBJ2-3; D remains ambiguous. The CDR3 is made up of 14 amino acids. Germline loops: CDR1 SGDLS, CDR2 YYNGEE. The ends were cut back, 3 bases at V and 4 bases at J, with 12 bases in the middle. The CDR3 loop reads CASSESPGADTQYF. The CDR3 region has the DNA TGTGCCAGCAGCGAGAGCCCTGGGGCAGATACGCAGTATTTT.

The chain joins TRBV7-2 to TRBJ1-2; D ambiguous. V lost 1 base, J lost 4 bases, and 7 bases lay in between. The germline CDR1 and CDR2 sequences are SGHTA and FQGNSA. This CDR3 region has 13 residues. The CDR3 region is CASSLGQTYGYTF. The DNA of the CDR3 is TGTGCCAGCAGCTTAGGGCAGACCTATGGCTACACCTTC.

The chain links TRBV11-3 to TRBJ2-1, with 11 bases lining up with TRBD2. CDR1 is SGHNT and CDR2 is YENEEA in the germline V gene. Losses at the gene ends were 4 bases for V and 6 bases for J; bases not matched to a gene: 8. The CDR3 is 16 residues long. The CDR3 DNA sequence: TGTGCCAGCAGCTCGCTTAGCGGGGGGGATAGCAATGAGCAGTTCTTC. This codes for CASSSLSGGDSNEQFF.

In its sample, this clone was seen once. This chain joins TRBV19 and TRBJ2-5, with 10 bases identical to TRBD2. Trimming took 3 bases from V and 4 from J; bases not matched to a gene: 5. The CDR3 runs to 15 residues. Germline CDR1 is LNHDA and CDR2 is SQIVND (reference sequence). CDR3 in DNA: TGTGCCAGTAGTATCCTAGCGGGGGATAGAGAGACCCAGTACTTC. Translation: CASSILAGDRETQYF.

J is TRBJ2-3 and V is TRBV4-1; D is ambiguous. This CDR3 is built from 17 residues. Germline CDR1 MGHRA, CDR2 YSYEKL. V was shortened by 0 bases and J by 3 bases, with 16 bases between the two germline ends. DNA of the CDR3: TGCGCCAGCAGCCAAGAATCTAGGTCCAGCCCGACAGATACGCAGTATTTT. Translation: CASSQESRSSPTDTQYF.

This chain links TRBV2 with TRBJ2-7; D not resolved. Germline V gives CDR1 SNHLY, CDR2 FYNNEI. Trimming removed 7 bases from V and 1 base from J, with 14 bases in between. The CDR3 runs to 14 residues. In nucleotides, the CDR3 is TGTGCCAGCATACCCAGTGGGTATTCCTACGAGCAGTACTTC. Encoded protein: CASIPSGYSYEQYF.

The chain is built from TRBV19 and TRBJ1-2; D is perhaps TRBD1 (5 bases). The V gene's germline CDR1 is LNHDA and CDR2 SQIVND (reference sequence). V shed 3 bases and J shed 6 bases, with 14 bases lying between them. The CDR3 has 14 amino acids. In nucleotides, the CDR3 is TGTGCCAGTAGTATTCCCTCCATCAGGGATGGCTACACCTTC. Translating gives CASSIPSIRDGYTF.

This sequence joins TRBV19 and TRBJ2-7, with 7 bases identical to TRBD2. The CDR3 totals 15 residues. With 6 bases clipped from V and 0 bases from J, the junction kept 8 bases outside the gene matches. Looked up from germline, CDR1 is LNHDA and CDR2 is SQIVND (reference sequence). The CDR3 here is CASSLLAASSYEQYF. The CDR3 coding sequence is TGTGCCAGTAGCCTTCTAGCGGCCAGCTCCTACGAGCAGTACTTC. Filled out from reference TRBV19 and TRBJ2-7, the complete variable domain reads DGGITQSPKYLFRKEGQNVTLSCEQNLNHDAMYWYRQDPGQGLRLIYYSQIVNDFQKGDIAEGYSVSREKKESFPLTVTSAQKNPTAFYLCASSLLAASSYEQYFGPGTRLTVT.

The chain employs TRBV9 and TRBJ2-7; D uncertain. This CDR3 is 12 amino acids long. Germline values: CDR1 SGDLS, CDR2 YYNGEE. The V end was cut by 0 bases, the J end by 6 bases, with 7 bases between. CDR3 amino acids: CASSVGSSEQYF. DNA of the CDR3: TGTGCCAGCAGCGTAGGGAGCTCCGAGCAGTACTTC.

This clone turned up a few times. Here the CDR3 reads CASSYRSNEKLFF. DNA for the CDR3: TGTGCCAGCAGTTACCGATCTAATGAAAAACTGTTTTTT. This chain uses TRBV6-5 with TRBJ1-4; D unclear. Germline-derived CDR1 and CDR2 are MNHEY and SVGAGI. This CDR3 has 13 amino acids. With 2 bases removed from V and 3 bases from J, the gap between germline ends came to 4 bases.

This chain connects TRBV28 to TRBJ2-7; D is tentatively TRBD1 or TRBD2 (5 bases each). Germline values: CDR1 MDHEN, CDR2 SYDVKM. The CDR3 has 13 residues. V was pared by 6 bases and J by 2 bases, with 11 bases between. The CDR3 nucleotides are TGTGCCAGCAGCTTGGGGGTCCCCTACGAGCAGTACTTC. Translation gives CASSLGVPYEQYF.

The genes are TRBV28 and TRBJ2-1; 9 bases agree with TRBD2. This CDR3 spans 16 amino acids. V lost 3 bases and J lost 9; bases outside the gene matches: 12. Germline V gene data show CDR1 as MDHEN and CDR2 as SYDVKM. The CDR3: CASSLFYSGRVAEQFF. The CDR3 nucleotides read TGTGCCAGCAGTTTGTTTTATAGCGGGAGAGTGGCTGAGCAGTTCTTC.

This chain joins TRBV4-3 and TRBJ2-7; the match to TRBD1 covers 7 bases. Germline trimming cut 0 bases from V and 0 bases from J; bases unmatched to any gene: 2. Per germline, CDR1 LGHNA and CDR2 YSLEER. There are 15 residues in the CDR3. The CDR3 region has the DNA TGCGCCAGCAGCCAAGATAGGGACAGCTCCTACGAGCAGTACTTC. It codes for CASSQDRDSSYEQYF.

The genes are TRBV9 and TRBJ1-2; D is perhaps TRBD1 (6 bases). Germline V gene sequence: CDR1 SGDLS, CDR2 YYNGEE. This CDR3 has 14 amino acids. V was cut by 3 bases and J by 6 bases, with 15 bases left in between. CDR3 DNA sequence: TGTGCCAGCAGCGGGGGCCGGGGGCTAAATGGCTACACCTTC. This encodes CASSGGRGLNGYTF.

The V call is TRBV7-9, the J call TRBJ2-7, with 10 bases matching TRBD1. V lost 3 bases and J lost 3; bases outside the gene matches: 8. The CDR3 covers 16 residues. Germline V CDR1 and CDR2: SEHNR, FQNEAQ (reference sequence). Here the CDR3 reads CASSFLGTGESYEQYF. CDR3 bases: TGTGCCAGCAGCTTCCTAGGGACAGGGGAAAGCTACGAGCAGTACTTC.

This chain links TRBV10-1 with TRBJ2-3; D is ambiguous. The V gene's germline CDR1 is WNHNN and CDR2 SYGVQD (reference sequence). Trimming shortened V by 0 bases and J by 6 bases, and 7 bases separated the two germline ends. CDR3 length equals 13 residues. This CDR3 is CASSESTADTQYF. In DNA form, the CDR3 reads TGCGCCAGCAGTGAGTCGACCGCGGATACGCAGTATTTT.

J is TRBJ2-7 and V is TRBV5-1; TRBD1 is a possible D gene (7 bases). The CDR3 runs 14 residues. V lost 1 base and J lost 5, with 13 bases in between. Germline V lookup: CDR1 SGHRS, CDR2 YFSETQ. CDR3 loop: CASSLSGGRNEQYF. The DNA for the CDR3 is TGCGCCAGCAGCTTGTCAGGGGGGCGCAACGAGCAGTACTTC.

The chain is built from TRBV10-3 and TRBJ1-1; TRBD1 aligns across 7 bases. V lost 0 bases, J lost 1 base, and 8 bases stayed unmatched. Germline V CDR1 and CDR2: ENHRY, SYGVKD. The CDR3 runs 17 residues. The CDR3 DNA is TGTGCCATCAGTGAGTCCGGGACAGCAGTGGGGAACACTGAAGCTTTCTTT. Residues: CAISESGTAVGNTEAFF.

The J gene is TRBJ2-7, the V gene TRBV7-9; tentatively, D is TRBD1 (5 bases). This CDR3 comprises 13 residues. The V end lost 4 bases, the J end lost 1 base, and 8 bases lay between the germline ends. From germline, CDR1 is SEHNR and CDR2 FQNEAQ (reference sequence). The CDR3 DNA is TGTGCCAGCAGCTCTAGACAGTCCTACGAGCAGTACTTC. Protein: CASSSRQSYEQYF.

The gene calls are TRBV9 and TRBJ2-7; 9 positions agree with TRBD1. With 2 bases clipped from V and 2 bases from J, the junction kept 2 bases outside the gene matches. CDR1 and CDR2 (germline): SGDLS, YYNGEE. The CDR3 totals 14 residues. The CDR3: CASSVDRGAYEQYF. Written as DNA, the CDR3 is TGTGCCAGCAGCGTCGACAGGGGGGCCTACGAGCAGTACTTC.

The rearrangement uses TRBV30 and TRBJ1-5; tentatively, D is TRBD1 (6 bases). Trimming pared 4 bases from V and 3 bases from J, leaving 13 bases between. This CDR3 comprises 14 residues. Germline loops: CDR1 GTSNPN, CDR2 SVGIG (reference sequence). DNA of the CDR3: TGTGCCTGGAAGGGGGAGGGTTTCAATCAGCCCCAGCATTTT. Amino acid sequence: CAWKGEGFNQPQHF.

The rearrangement links TRBV7-9 to TRBJ1-1; 7 positions agree with TRBD1. J was trimmed by 1 base and V by 5 bases; bases with no gene match: 13. The germline V gene has CDR1 SEHNR and CDR2 FQNEAQ (reference sequence). The length of the CDR3 is 17 residues. The CDR3 DNA reads TGTGCCAGCAGCGCCGACAGGGCACATTCCCAGAACACTGAAGCTTTCTTT. Amino acid sequence: CASSADRAHSQNTEAFF.

The chain combines TRBV28 with TRBJ2-7; no clear D. V lost 4 bases and J 0 bases, leaving 13 bases between the germline ends. Germline lookup yields CDR1 MDHEN and CDR2 SYDVKM. The CDR3 loop spans 15 amino acids. The CDR3: CASSSPWAFSYEQYF. CDR3 sequence (DNA): TGTGCCAGCAGTTCCCCTTGGGCTTTCTCCTACGAGCAGTACTTC.

This rearrangement joins TRBV18 to TRBJ2-3, with 7 bases that match TRBD1. V shed 1 base, J shed 2 bases, and the junction held 6 bases outside the gene matches. The CDR3 is 16 amino acids. The germline CDR1 and CDR2 sequences are KGHSH and LQKENI. CDR3 DNA sequence: TGTGCCAGCTCACCACGGGACAGCTACCTCACAGATACGCAGTATTTT. This encodes CASSPRDSYLTDTQYF.